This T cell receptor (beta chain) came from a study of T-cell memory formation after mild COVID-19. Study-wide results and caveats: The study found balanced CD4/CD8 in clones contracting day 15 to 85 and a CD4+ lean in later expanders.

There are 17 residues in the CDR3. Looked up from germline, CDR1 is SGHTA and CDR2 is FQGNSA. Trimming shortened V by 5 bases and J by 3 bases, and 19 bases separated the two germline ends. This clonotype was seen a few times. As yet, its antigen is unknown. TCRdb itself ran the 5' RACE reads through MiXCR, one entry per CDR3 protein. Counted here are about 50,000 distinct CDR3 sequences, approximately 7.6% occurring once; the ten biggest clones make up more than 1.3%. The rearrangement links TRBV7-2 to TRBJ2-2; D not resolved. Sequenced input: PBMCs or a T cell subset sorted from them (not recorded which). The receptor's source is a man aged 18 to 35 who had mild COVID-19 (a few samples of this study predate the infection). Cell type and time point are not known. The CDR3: CASSRTGSARYTGELFF. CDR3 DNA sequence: TGTGCCAGCAGCCGTACGGGCTCTGCCAGATACACCGGGGAGCTGTTTTTT.